The next 15 T cell receptor beta chains were all read from a single sample in a study of blood T cell repertoires in COVID-19. The method was immunoSEQ multiplex PCR; TCRdb's version includes in-frame clones alone and lacks a portion of them. The sample has approximately 220,000 clones, around 83% seen once. Sequencing was performed on PBMCs or T cells enriched from blood (not recorded which). The receptors were gathered from a woman between 40 and 50 years old who had recovered from COVID-19.

V is TRBV2 and J is TRBJ1-2; a possible D gene is TRBD1 (6 bases). Per germline, CDR1 SNHLY and CDR2 FYNNEI. The CDR3 loop spans 14 amino acids. Between the trimmed V and J ends, which lost 1 base and 4 bases, there was a span of 10 bases. The CDR3 coding sequence is TGTGCCAGCAGTGAAGTGAGGGGGAGCTATGGCTACACCTTC. This gives the protein CASSEVRGSYGYTF.

This clone was seen repeatedly, ten times or more. The CDR3 reads CASSLEPSGTQYF. The CDR3, as DNA: TGTGCCAGCAGCCTCGAACCAAGCGGGACCCAGTACTTC. The V and J genes are TRBV7-2 and TRBJ2-5; D is possibly TRBD2 (5 bases). With 5 bases removed from V and 7 bases from J, the gap between germline ends came to 14 bases. This CDR3 is 13 amino acids long. Germline CDR1 reads SGHTA; CDR2 reads FQGNSA. Full variable domain (missing parts from reference TRBV7-2 and TRBJ2-5): GAGVSQSPSNKVTEKGKDVELRCDPISGHTALYWYRQSLGQGLEFLIYFQGNSAPDKSGLPSDRFSAERTGGSVSTLTIQRTQQEDSAVYLCASSLEPSGTQYFGPGTRLLVL.

The rearrangement joins TRBV5-6 to TRBJ2-7, with D possibly matching TRBD2 (5 bases). There are 14 residues in the CDR3. CDR1 is SGHDT, CDR2 YYEEEE, per germline. Trimming left V 4 bases short and J 0 bases short, with 11 bases between. In DNA, the CDR3 is TGTGCCAGCAGCAACCGAGGGTACTCCTACGAGCAGTACGTC. Translation gives CASSNRGYSYEQYV.

J is TRBJ2-1 and V is TRBV4-2; 9 bases are shared with TRBD2. CDR1 and CDR2 (germline): LGHNA, YNFKEQ. The CDR3 sequence is 15 residues long. V gave up 4 bases and J gave up 5 bases; unmatched junction bases: 6. This CDR3 is CASSPSRGRDNEQFF. CDR3 nucleotides: TGTGCCAGCAGCCCCTCTCGCGGGAGGGACAATGAGCAGTTCTTC.

The rearrangement joins TRBV5-1 to TRBJ2-2; 9 bases map to TRBD1. CDR3 length equals 16 residues. J gave up 4 bases and V 4 bases, and 8 bases lay outside the gene matches. Looked up from germline, CDR1 is SGHRS and CDR2 is YFSETQ. This CDR3 is CASSPLGTGPTGELFF. In DNA form, the CDR3 reads TGCGCCAGCAGCCCCCTCGGGACAGGGCCCACCGGGGAGCTGTTTTTT. The complete variable domain, with remaining parts taken from reference TRBV5-1 and TRBJ2-2, reads KAGVTQTPRYLIKTRGQQVTLSCSPISGHRSVSWYQQTPGQGLQFLFEYFSETQRNKGNFPGRFSGRQFSNSRSEMNVSTLELGDSALYLCASSPLGTGPTGELFFGEGSRLTVL.

V is TRBV27 and J is TRBJ1-1, with D possibly matching TRBD1 (5 bases). CDR1 and CDR2 from the germline V gene are MNHEY and SMNVEV (reference sequence). V was pared by 2 bases and J by 11 bases, with 21 bases between. The CDR3 length is 15 residues. The CDR3 reads CASSLDWRGGGLAFF. In DNA form, the CDR3 reads TGTGCCAGCAGTTTAGATTGGCGCGGGGGTGGCTTGGCTTTCTTT.

Comment on this clone: This same CDR3 is encoded by further DNA sequences in the sample. This chain connects TRBV5-1 to TRBJ1-5; 8 nucleotides align to TRBD1. Germline V gene data show CDR1 as SGHRS and CDR2 as YFSETQ. J lost 4 bases, V lost 4 bases, and 4 bases had no gene match. The CDR3 sequence is 14 residues long. The CDR3 region has the DNA TGCGCCAGCAGCCCTGGACAGGGAAATCAGCCCCAGCATTTT. It yields the protein CASSPGQGNQPQHF.

The chain is built from TRBV27 and TRBJ2-5, with TRBD2 matching 10 bases. With 5 bases clipped from V and 7 bases from J, the junction kept 7 bases outside the gene matches. The CDR3 is made up of 14 amino acids. CDR1 and CDR2 from the germline V gene are MNHEY and SMNVEV (reference sequence). For the CDR3, the DNA is TGTGCCAGCAGTCCCCGGAGCGGGAGGGGGACCCAGTACTTC. Protein sequence: CASSPRSGRGTQYF.

The rearrangement uses TRBV11-2 and TRBJ2-2; TRBD2 matches 7 bases. J lost 5 bases, V lost 5 bases, and 8 bases had no gene match. This CDR3 is 15 amino acids long. Germline CDR1 is SGHAT and CDR2 is FQNNGV. DNA of the CDR3: TGTGCCAGCAGCCCGGGGAGGGGTTTTACCGGGGAGCTGTTTTTT. Translation: CASSPGRGFTGELFF.

This clone was observed once. The V and J genes are TRBV6-1 and TRBJ2-7, with a weak D call TRBD2 (6 bases). CDR3 length equals 17 residues. Per germline, CDR1 MNHNS and CDR2 SASEGT. V was clipped by 1 base and J by 2 bases, with 18 bases between them. The CDR3 region is CASSEEDSLALPYEQYF. DNA for the CDR3: TGTGCCAGCAGTGAAGAGGACTCACTAGCACTACCCTACGAGCAGTACTTC.

The V gene is TRBV19, the J gene TRBJ2-3, with TRBD2 matching 12 bases. The CDR3 contains 16 residues. CDR1 is LNHDA, CDR2 SQIVND, per germline (reference sequence). V shed 11 bases, J shed 4 bases, and the junction held 13 bases outside the gene matches. Here the CDR3 reads CASKWTSGKGADTQYF. Written as DNA, the CDR3 is TGTGCCTCAAAATGGACTAGCGGGAAGGGCGCAGATACGCAGTATTTT.

DNA for the CDR3: TGTGCCAGTAGTTCCAACTCAGGGGGCAAGGGCGAGCAGTACTTC. Amino acid sequence: CASSSNSGGKGEQYF. The chain carries TRBV19 and TRBJ2-7; 8 bases align to TRBD1. The CDR3 contains 15 residues. Trimming at V came to 5 bases and at J to 6 bases, leaving 12 bases not matched to a gene. The germline gives CDR1 LNHDA, CDR2 SQIVND (reference sequence).

The chain joins TRBV9 to TRBJ2-1, with 13 bases aligning to TRBD2. In germline, CDR1 is SGDLS, CDR2 YYNGEE. The CDR3 totals 15 residues. The trim removed 4 bases at V and 9 bases at J, leaving 7 bases unmatched. The CDR3 region has the DNA TGTGCCAGCAGCCTCTTAACTAGCGGGAGGGGTGAGCAGTTCTTC. The encoded protein is CASSLLTSGRGEQFF.

V is TRBV7-9 and J is TRBJ2-7; D might be TRBD1 (6 bases). V gave up 5 bases and J gave up 2 bases, with 7 bases separating them. The CDR3 sequence is 12 residues long. Germline V CDR1 and CDR2: SEHNR, FQNEAQ (reference sequence). The CDR3 nucleotides read TGTGCCAGCAGCGGACAGCCCTACGAGCAGTACGTC. This gives the protein CASSGQPYEQYV.

The chain is built from TRBV28 and TRBJ2-1; 8 bases are a match to TRBD2. The CDR3 is 14 residues long. Germline CDR1 MDHEN, CDR2 SYDVKM. The ends lost 2 bases at V and 7 bases at J; junction bases unmatched: 4. The CDR3 DNA reads TGTGCCAGCAGTTTAAGCGGGAGTCAGAATGAGCAGTTCTTC. Encoded protein: CASSLSGSQNEQFF.